The 21 T cell receptor beta chains below come from one sample, sequenced in a study of blood T cell repertoires in COVID-19. The protocol was immunoSEQ multiplex PCR, while the TCRdb copy is restricted to in-frame clones and leaves out a portion. The repertoire consists of 70,000 to 90,000 clones, with more than 85% occurring once and the leading ten covering approximately 8.1%. Sample: peripheral blood. The receptors come from a man at least 80 years old with active or convalescent COVID-19.

The gene calls are TRBV5-1 and TRBJ2-1, with 10 bases lining up with TRBD2. The CDR3 is 16 residues long. With 4 bases clipped from V and 5 bases from J, the junction kept 9 bases outside the gene matches. Germline lookup yields CDR1 SGHRS and CDR2 YFSETQ. CDR3 loop: CASSPELAGNNNEQFF. As DNA, the CDR3 is TGCGCCAGCAGCCCCGAACTAGCGGGGAACAACAATGAGCAGTTCTTC.

The rearrangement links TRBV7-2 to TRBJ2-1; 12 bases map to TRBD2. The CDR3 loop spans 17 amino acids. Trimming took 4 bases from V and 0 from J; bases not matched to a gene: 4. From germline, CDR1 is SGHTA and CDR2 FQGNSA. CDR3 in amino acids: CASSSSSGGVSYNEQFF. The CDR3 coding sequence is TGTGCCAGCAGCTCCTCTAGCGGGGGGGTCTCCTACAATGAGCAGTTCTTC.

As DNA, the CDR3 is TGTGCCTGGAGTGTGGGGCTCCTTGATCAGCCCCAGCATTTT. It yields the protein CAWSVGLLDQPQHF. The V gene is TRBV30, the J gene TRBJ1-5; a possible D gene is TRBD1 (5 bases). Germline CDR1 is GTSNPN and CDR2 is SVGIG (reference sequence). This CDR3 is 14 amino acids long. V was pared by 0 bases and J by 5 bases, with 11 bases between.

V gene TRBV11-2 combines with J gene TRBJ2-7; 7 bases agree with TRBD2. V lost 5 bases to trimming and J lost 5 bases; unmatched junction nucleotides: 9. The germline V gene has CDR1 SGHAT and CDR2 FQNNGV. The CDR3 loop spans 14 amino acids. The CDR3 protein is CASSPQRGVHEQYV. In DNA form, the CDR3 reads TGTGCCAGCAGCCCACAGCGGGGCGTCCACGAGCAGTACGTC.

The chain couples TRBV3-1 (or the pseudogene TRBV3-2) to TRBJ2-1, with 8 positions matching TRBD2. The junction had 5 bases not matched to a gene; V was cut back by 4 bases and J by 9 bases. Germline values: CDR1 LGHDT, CDR2 YNNKEL (reference sequence). The CDR3 is made up of 13 amino acids. CDR3 residues: CASSRRGEGEQFF. Written as DNA, the CDR3 is TGTGCCAGCAGCCGGCGGGGGGAGGGTGAGCAGTTCTTC.

The rearrangement uses TRBV6-5 and TRBJ1-6; 9 bases fit TRBD1. The CDR3 covers 15 residues. V lost 5 bases and J lost 7; bases outside the gene matches: 6. The germline V gene has CDR1 MNHEY and CDR2 SVGAGI. The CDR3 sequence is CASSNRDRANSPLHF. DNA of the CDR3: TGTGCCAGCAGTAACCGGGACAGGGCAAATTCACCCCTCCACTTT.

V gene TRBV12-3 or TRBV12-4 combines with J gene TRBJ1-1; D remains ambiguous. The CDR3 spans 11 residues. Trimming cost V 6 bases and J 6 bases, with 8 bases left between them. In DNA form, the CDR3 reads TGTGCCAGCAGCCGTACGGCTGAAGCTTTCTTT. It encodes CASSRTAEAFF.

This chain links TRBV6-5 with TRBJ1-6; 8 bases are a match to TRBD1. The CDR3 runs 15 residues. The V and J ends lost 10 bases and 10 bases, in that order; junction bases with no gene match: 15. Germline assignment: CDR1 MNHEY and CDR2 SVGAGI. CDR3 amino acids: CATRRTGGGGSPLHF. The CDR3 DNA sequence: TGTGCCACCAGACGAACAGGGGGTGGTGGCTCACCCCTCCACTTT.

The chain uses TRBV25-1 and TRBJ2-4, with D possibly being TRBD2 (6 bases). The CDR3 extends over 13 amino acids. Trimming took 8 bases from V and 5 from J, leaving 13 bases between them. Germline CDR1 and CDR2: MGHDK and SYGVNS. The CDR3 bases are TGTGCCAGCCAATGGACGGGAGAAAACATTCAGTACTTC. This sequence encodes CASQWTGENIQYF.

This chain uses TRBV7-2 with TRBJ2-1; 7 nucleotides match TRBD1. Germline V gene data show CDR1 as SGHTA and CDR2 as FQGNSA. The CDR3 length is 14 residues. J lost 7 bases, V lost 2 bases, and 5 bases had no gene match. CDR3 amino acids: CASSLTGVVNEQFF. The CDR3 bases are TGTGCCAGCAGCTTAACAGGGGTTGTTAATGAGCAGTTCTTC.

This chain joins TRBV19 and TRBJ2-3; 10 bases fit TRBD1. CDR1 and CDR2 from the germline V gene are LNHDA and SQIVND (reference sequence). With V trimmed by 7 bases and J by 0 bases, 16 bases remained unmatched. The CDR3 contains 19 residues. CDR3 DNA: TGTGCCAGTAAAGGCCGTACTCCCGGGACAGGGGTTAGCACAGATACGCAGTATTTT. It translates to CASKGRTPGTGVSTDTQYF. The variable domain in full, completed from reference TRBV19 and TRBJ2-3, reads DGGITQSPKYLFRKEGQNVTLSCEQNLNHDAMYWYRQDPGQGLRLIYYSQIVNDFQKGDIAEGYSVSREKKESFPLTVTSAQKNPTAFYLCASKGRTPGTGVSTDTQYFGPGTRLTVL.

The chain couples TRBV19 to TRBJ2-3; perhaps TRBD1 as D (5 bases). The V end lost 2 bases, the J end lost 3 bases, and 6 bases lay between the germline ends. This CDR3 contains 13 residues. CDR1 and CDR2 (germline): LNHDA, SQIVND (reference sequence). This CDR3 reads CASSIKGTDTQYF. CDR3 nucleotides: TGTGCCAGTAGTATAAAGGGGACAGATACGCAGTATTTT.

The V gene is TRBV3-1 (or the pseudogene TRBV3-2), the J gene TRBJ2-3; TRBD1 matches at 8 bases. The germline V gene encodes CDR1 LGHDT and CDR2 YNNKEL (reference sequence). V was clipped by 4 bases and J by 2 bases; unmatched bases: 5. The CDR3 length is 15 residues. This chain's CDR3 is CASSLWDRITDTQYF. The DNA for the CDR3 is TGTGCCAGCAGCCTTTGGGACAGGATCACAGATACGCAGTATTTT.

CDR3 DNA: TGTGCCAGCAGCTTTTTAAGCGAGAACACTGAAGCTTTCTTT. Its protein product is CASSFLSENTEAFF. The gene calls are TRBV7-9 and TRBJ1-1; D is unresolved. Germline assignment: CDR1 SEHNR and CDR2 FQNEAQ (reference sequence). Trimming stripped 3 bases from V and 1 base from J, with 9 bases between. This CDR3 region has 14 residues.

V gene TRBV9 combines with J gene TRBJ1-2; 8 bases are a match to TRBD1. The CDR3 has 15 amino acids. Germline CDR1 is SGDLS and CDR2 is YYNGEE. V lost 4 bases and J lost 5; bases outside the gene matches: 10. CDR3 in DNA: TGTGCCAGCAGCACAATTCGGACAGGGCGATATGGCTACACCTTC. Translated: CASSTIRTGRYGYTF.

The rearrangement uses TRBV6-5 and TRBJ1-6, with TRBD1 matching 7 bases. The germline V gene encodes CDR1 MNHEY and CDR2 SVGAGI. V dropped 6 bases and J dropped 10; count of bases not matched to a gene: 9. The CDR3 loop spans 14 amino acids. The CDR3 DNA reads as TGTGCCAGCAGCCGACAGGGTTGGGACTCACCCCTCCACTTT. As protein: CASSRQGWDSPLHF.

The chain has TRBV5-1 and TRBJ1-2; D is perhaps TRBD1 (6 bases). V lost 4 bases and J lost 6, with 16 bases in between. The germline V gene has CDR1 SGHRS and CDR2 YFSETQ. The CDR3 runs 14 residues. CDR3 in DNA: TGCGCCAGCAGCGGAAAACAGGGATCGGATGGCTACACCTTC. Translated: CASSGKQGSDGYTF.

This clone was counted once. V and J are TRBV19 and TRBJ1-1; D perhaps matches TRBD1 (6 bases). V was pared by 6 bases and J by 1 base, with 9 bases between. The CDR3 has 13 residues. In germline, CDR1 is LNHDA, CDR2 SQIVND (reference sequence). For the CDR3, the DNA is TGTGCCAGTAGGGACAGCCGGAACACTGAAGCTTTCTTT. This sequence encodes CASRDSRNTEAFF.

The V and J genes are TRBV2 and TRBJ2-1; 10 bases map to TRBD2. Germline V CDR1 and CDR2: SNHLY, FYNNEI. With 5 bases clipped from V and 8 bases from J, the junction kept 9 bases outside the gene matches. This CDR3 is 15 amino acids long. The CDR3 spells CASSILAGGSYEQFF. CDR3 bases: TGTGCCAGCAGTATTTTAGCGGGAGGTTCGTATGAGCAGTTCTTC.

The chain combines TRBV6-5 with TRBJ2-1; perhaps TRBD2 as D (6 bases). This CDR3 is built from 11 residues. With 5 bases removed from V and 9 bases from J, the gap between germline ends came to 8 bases. CDR1 and CDR2 from the germline V gene are MNHEY and SVGAGI. The CDR3 nucleotides read TGTGCCAGCAGTCTGGGGGGTGAGCAGTTCTTC. Its translation is CASSLGGEQFF.

The rearrangement joins TRBV28 to TRBJ1-6, with D maybe TRBD1 (5 bases). V dropped 5 bases and J dropped 10 bases, with 21 bases sitting between them. The CDR3 contains 16 residues. CDR1 and CDR2 from the germline V gene are MDHEN and SYDVKM. CDR3 DNA sequence: TGTGCCAGCAGTGCCGGCCGGGGGGGTACACAATCACCCCTCCACTTT. Its protein product is CASSAGRGGTQSPLHF.